Presented here are 10 T cell receptor beta chains from one specimen sequenced in a study of T cell responses to AZD1222 COVID-19 vaccine. The assay was immunoSEQ multiplex PCR, and TCRdb's table has in-frame clones only and misses some. The sample comprises roughly 150,000 clones, 75% to 95% of which are singletons, and 1.8% rests with the top ten. The sequencing here drew on peripheral blood, taken on day 0 of AZD1222 vaccination. These receptor sequences come from an adult in good health.

A single count supports this clone. The chain is built from TRBV7-9 and TRBJ1-1; D may be TRBD1 (6 bases). The CDR3 runs 16 residues. The ends were cut back, 10 bases at V and 0 bases at J, with 21 bases in the middle. Germline V gene lookup returns CDR1 SEHNR and CDR2 FQNEAQ (reference sequence). CDR3 nucleotide sequence: TGTGCCACCCTTGGACGGGGGGGCTCCATGAACACTGAAGCTTTCTTT. Translated, it gives CATLGRGGSMNTEAFF.

This chain connects TRBV27 to TRBJ2-1, with 7 bases aligning to TRBD1. Germline CDR1 is MNHEY and CDR2 is SMNVEV (reference sequence). CDR3 size: 15 residues. Trimming cost V 3 bases and J 0 bases; bases outside gene matches: 2. The CDR3 DNA reads TGTGCCAGCAGTTTTGACAGGGTCTCCTACAATGAGCAGTTCTTC. The encoded protein is CASSFDRVSYNEQFF.

The chain links TRBV7-9 to TRBJ2-1; 7 bases agree with TRBD1. The V segment lost 5 bases and the J segment 7 bases; nucleotides outside the gene matches: 2. The CDR3 totals 12 residues. From germline, CDR1 is SEHNR and CDR2 FQNEAQ (reference sequence). In nucleotides, the CDR3 is TGTGCCAGCAGCCCGACAGGGAATGAGCAGTTCTTC. This codes for CASSPTGNEQFF.

The chain carries TRBV5-1 and TRBJ1-1; maybe TRBD1 (5 bases). CDR3 length: 15 amino acids. V lost 0 bases and J 6 bases, leaving 15 bases between the germline ends. Germline CDR1 SGHRS, CDR2 YFSETQ. CDR3 DNA sequence: TGCGCCAGCAGCTTGGTTTCCAGGGAAGCGGCTGAAGCTTTCTTT. Protein product: CASSLVSREAAEAFF.

The chain carries TRBV2 and TRBJ1-3, with TRBD1 as a possible D gene (6 bases). Germline CDR1 and CDR2: SNHLY and FYNNEI. The V end lost 5 bases, the J end lost 6 bases, and 17 bases lay between the germline ends. The CDR3 runs 15 residues. For the CDR3, the DNA is TGTGCCAGCAGTTACAGGGTGCCTTATGAAAACACCATATATTTT. Translation gives CASSYRVPYENTIYF.

The chain recombines TRBV29-1 with TRBJ1-4; D possibly corresponds to TRBD1 (5 bases). Between the trimmed V and J ends, which lost 6 bases and 8 bases, there was a span of 10 bases. Germline V gene sequence: CDR1 SQVTM, CDR2 ANQGSEA. The CDR3 runs to 11 residues. The CDR3 bases are TGCAGCGTGGATTCAGGGGAAAAACTGTTTTTT. This sequence encodes CSVDSGEKLFF.

The chain joins TRBV20-1 to TRBJ2-7; 11 nucleotides match TRBD2. Germline V gene lookup returns CDR1 DFQATT and CDR2 SNEGSKA (reference sequence). This CDR3 has 14 amino acids. Trimming cost V 3 bases and J 4 bases; bases outside gene matches: 5. This chain's CDR3 is CSASLLAGGYEQYF. In DNA, the CDR3 is TGCAGTGCTAGTCTTCTAGCGGGAGGTTACGAGCAGTACTTC.

This chain's CDR3 is CSASSGTSYEQYF. As DNA, the CDR3 is TGCAGCGCCTCGTCCGGAACCTCCTACGAGCAGTACTTC. The J gene is TRBJ2-7, the V gene TRBV29-1; D gene uncertain. The CDR3 has 13 amino acids. From germline, CDR1 is SQVTM and CDR2 ANQGSEA. V shed 7 bases and J shed 0 bases, with 13 bases lying between them.

In nucleotides, the CDR3 is TGTGCCAGCAGTGATATATACAGGGGGCCGAGCTCCTACGAGCAGTACTTC. This codes for CASSDIYRGPSSYEQYF. The chain combines TRBV6-1 with TRBJ2-7; TRBD1 aligns across 9 bases. CDR3 size: 17 residues. Germline CDR1 reads MNHNS; CDR2 reads SASEGT. Trimming cost V 3 bases and J 0 bases; bases outside gene matches: 9.

The chain employs TRBV24-1 and TRBJ1-3; D is ambiguous. Germline V gene lookup returns CDR1 KGHDR and CDR2 SFDVKD. This CDR3 has 13 amino acids. V lost 6 bases and J 4 bases, leaving 9 bases between the germline ends. This chain's CDR3 is CATSPRLGNTIYF. CDR3 nucleotide sequence: TGTGCCACCAGTCCCAGGCTCGGAAACACCATATATTTT.